The rows below give T cell receptor beta chains drawn from one sample of a study of beta chain features in type 1 diabetes. This table comes from immunoSEQ multiplex PCR, and its TCRdb copy is limited to in-frame clones, with some not included. In the table there are roughly 180,000 clones, about 8% of which are singletons. Specimen: central memory CD4+ T cells from blood. Receptors originate from a woman in her thirties or forties with type 1 diabetes. Both conserved end residues are part of each CDR3. The D gene is left open where the match is weak. Only part of the rows carry a size: once, few, many, or a class if the clone is expanded.

v_call,clone_size,j_call,d_call,cdr3_aa,cdr3_nt
TRBV6-5,NA,TRBJ1-5,TRBD1,CASSLDRASNQPQHF,TGTGCCAGCAGCCTGGACAGGGCCAGCAATCAGCCCCAGCATTTT
TRBV11-1,NA,TRBJ1-2,NA,CASSSGRDGYTF,TGTGCCAGCAGCTCAGGGAGGGATGGCTACACCTTC
TRBV7-9,few,TRBJ2-1,NA,CASSFDRGTYNEQFF,TGTGCCAGCAGCTTTGACAGAGGCACCTACAATGAGCAGTTCTTC
TRBV5-1,few,TRBJ1-2,NA,CASSLTNGDYGYTF,TGCGCCAGCAGCTTGACAAACGGGGACTATGGCTACACCTTC
TRBV28,NA,TRBJ1-4,TRBD1,CASVAPLTGELFF,TGTGCCAGCGTCGCACCTTTGACAGGGGAACTGTTTTTT
TRBV6-5,NA,TRBJ2-6,NA,CASYRAGANVLTF,TGTGCCAGCTACAGGGCCGGGGCCAACGTCCTGACTTTC
TRBV5-1,few,TRBJ2-5,NA,CASSSTGQYQETQYF,TGCGCCAGCAGCTCCACCGGACAGTATCAAGAGACCCAGTACTTC
TRBV30,few,TRBJ2-7,NA,CAWRVESSYEQYF,TGTGCCTGGAGGGTAGAGAGCTCCTACGAGCAGTACTTC
TRBV5-1,NA,TRBJ2-1,NA,CASSLVGRGRDEQFF,TGCGCCAGCAGCTTGGTAGGCAGGGGAAGGGATGAGCAGTTCTTC
TRBV13,NA,TRBJ2-2,TRBD1,CASSSLDRGTFTGELFF,TGTGCCAGCAGCTCCTTGGACAGGGGGACTTTCACCGGGGAGCTGTTTTTT
TRBV6-1,NA,TRBJ2-7,NA,CASTLSLGSSYEQYF,TGTGCCAGCACTCTGTCGTTGGGGAGCTCCTACGAGCAGTACTTC
TRBV28,NA,TRBJ1-1,TRBD1,CASSAPRQGLNTEAFF,TGTGCCAGCAGTGCGCCCCGACAGGGATTGAACACTGAAGCTTTCTTT
TRBV27,few,TRBJ2-7,TRBD2,CASSLMGASGRYEQYF,TGTGCCAGCAGTTTAATGGGAGCTAGCGGGAGGTACGAGCAGTACTTC
TRBV5-1,NA,TRBJ1-6,TRBD1,CASSSRTGNSPLHF,TGCGCCAGCAGCTCGCGGACAGGGAATTCACCCCTCCACTTT
TRBV9,few,TRBJ2-5,TRBD2,CASSVDGGRRQETQYF,TGTGCCAGCAGCGTAGACGGGGGGAGGAGGCAAGAGACCCAGTACTTC
TRBV5-5,few,TRBJ2-5,TRBD1,CASSPMNYRGHETQYF,TGTGCCAGCAGCCCCATGAATTACAGGGGGCATGAGACCCAGTACTTC
TRBV9,NA,TRBJ1-5,NA,CASSSGDQPQHF,TGTGCCAGCAGCTCGGGGGATCAGCCCCAGCATTTT
TRBV7-2,few,TRBJ2-5,TRBD2,CASSVTSTETQYF,TGTGCCAGCAGCGTGACTAGCACGGAGACCCAGTACTTC
TRBV6-1,few,TRBJ2-3,NA,CASSGQSGADTQYF,TGTGCCAGCAGTGGGCAATCCGGGGCAGATACGCAGTATTTT
TRBV11-2,few,TRBJ2-5,NA,CASSFTLQAFSYQETQYF,TGTGCCAGCAGCTTTACGTTACAGGCTTTTTCGTACCAAGAGACCCAGTACTTC
TRBV19,few,TRBJ1-5,TRBD1,CASGGTGSHGRNQPQHF,TGTGCCAGTGGGGGGACAGGCTCTCATGGGCGCAATCAGCCCCAGCATTTT
TRBV5-1,few,TRBJ1-4,TRBD1,CASSLQTGGVEKLFF,TGCGCCAGCAGCTTGCAGACAGGGGGTGTGGAAAAACTGTTTTTT
TRBV5-1,few,TRBJ1-1,TRBD1,CASSLVGQVNTEAFF,TGCGCCAGCAGCTTGGTCGGACAGGTGAACACTGAAGCTTTCTTT
TRBV18,NA,TRBJ1-2,NA,CASSPPQGGYTF,TGTGCCAGCTCACCACCCCAGGGGGGCTACACCTTC
TRBV29-1,NA,TRBJ2-5,TRBD1,CSVEDRSSLQIRETQYF,TGCAGCGTTGAGGACAGGTCCTCCCTCCAGATCAGAGAGACCCAGTACTTC
TRBV2,few,TRBJ1-2,TRBD1,CASKETRTGGNYGYTF,TGTGCCAGCAAAGAGACACGGACAGGGGGGAACTATGGCTACACCTTC
TRBV5-6,few,TRBJ2-3,TRBD1,CASSLYPGGGPDTQYF,TGTGCCAGCAGCTTGTACCCAGGGGGCGGGCCAGATACGCAGTATTTT
TRBV28,NA,TRBJ2-3,NA,CASGSAGANTKGDTQYF,TGTGCCAGCGGCTCGGCAGGGGCAAATACTAAGGGAGATACGCAGTATTTT
TRBV7-2,NA,TRBJ2-4,TRBD2,CASSPRSGGNIQYF,TGTGCCAGCAGCCCCCGCTCGGGGGGAAACATTCAGTACTTC
TRBV18,few,TRBJ1-5,NA,CASSPPGQNRDQPQHF,TGTGCCAGCTCACCACCGGGACAAAATCGGGATCAGCCCCAGCATTTT
TRBV4-3,few,TRBJ2-7,NA,CASSHATGQTYEQYF,TGCGCCAGCAGCCACGCGACAGGCCAGACGTACGAGCAGTACTTC
TRBV6-4,few,TRBJ1-1,NA,CASSDSSQGNTEAFF,TGTGCCAGCAGTGACTCGAGCCAGGGGAACACTGAAGCTTTCTTT
TRBV18,few,TRBJ2-1,NA,CASSPQGPVSNNEQFF,TGTGCCAGCTCACCACAGGGGCCAGTTTCCAACAATGAGCAGTTCTTC
TRBV5-1,NA,TRBJ2-7,TRBD1,CASSTGTGLFVEQYF,TGCGCCAGCAGCACAGGGACAGGGTTATTCGTCGAGCAGTACTTC
TRBV28,few,TRBJ1-4,TRBD1,CASRDRAEDEKLFF,TGTGCCAGCAGAGACAGGGCCGAGGATGAAAAACTGTTTTTT
TRBV5-4,NA,TRBJ2-2,TRBD2,CASSLPTSGRATGELFF,TGTGCCAGCAGCTTGCCGACTAGCGGGAGGGCCACCGGGGAGCTGTTTTTT
TRBV7-8,NA,TRBJ2-2,TRBD1,CASSFGTGSGELFF,TGTGCCAGCAGCTTCGGGACAGGGTCCGGGGAGCTGTTTTTT
TRBV5-1,NA,TRBJ2-7,NA,CASSNGQPTSGEQYF,TGCGCCAGCAGCAACGGACAGCCCACTTCTGGCGAGCAGTACTTC
TRBV5-1,few,TRBJ2-7,TRBD1,CASSPGVGQGSYEQYF,TGCGCCAGCAGTCCAGGGGTAGGACAGGGTTCCTACGAGCAGTACTTC
TRBV7-2,NA,TRBJ2-5,TRBD2,CASSLGGTSGIQETQYF,TGTGCCAGCAGCTTAGGAGGAACTAGCGGAATCCAAGAGACCCAGTACTTC
TRBV11-1,few,TRBJ2-5,TRBD1,CASRGRDRFQETQYF,TGTGCCAGCAGAGGCCGGGACAGGTTCCAAGAGACCCAGTACTTC
TRBV28,NA,TRBJ1-4,NA,CASRPANSEKLFF,TGTGCCAGCAGGCCTGCGAATAGTGAAAAACTGTTTTTT
TRBV6-6,NA,TRBJ2-3,TRBD2,CASSYGAGVTDTQYF,TGTGCCAGCAGTTACGGGGCGGGGGTCACAGATACGCAGTATTTT
TRBV5-1,NA,TRBJ2-2,TRBD1,CASSSTGNGLFF,TGCGCCAGCAGCTCGACAGGGAACGGGCTGTTTTTT
TRBV15,NA,TRBJ2-5,NA,CATSLNTEETQYF,TGTGCCACCAGCCTAAATACCGAAGAGACCCAGTACTTC
TRBV5-1,NA,TRBJ2-4,NA,CASSLSGGNIQYF,TGCGCCAGCAGCTTGTCAGGTGGGAACATTCAGTACTTC
TRBV29-1,few,TRBJ1-1,TRBD1,CSVGGQGGMNTEAFF,TGCAGCGTTGGGGGACAGGGGGGAATGAACACTGAAGCTTTCTTT
TRBV5-4,many,TRBJ2-2,NA,CASSLNRANTGELFF,TGTGCCAGCAGCTTAAACCGCGCGAACACCGGGGAGCTGTTTTTT
TRBV28,few,TRBJ2-5,TRBD1,CASSPQGAHQETQYF,TGTGCCAGCAGTCCCCAGGGGGCGCACCAAGAGACCCAGTACTTC
TRBV28,few,TRBJ1-1,NA,CASSAPGLGNTEAFF,TGTGCCAGCAGTGCCCCAGGGCTCGGGAACACTGAAGCTTTCTTT
TRBV25-1,few,TRBJ1-2,NA,CASSPGGAFNYGYTF,TGTGCCAGCTCCCCTGGGGGGGCGTTTAACTATGGCTACACCTTC
TRBV5-4,few,TRBJ2-7,TRBD2,CASSSGAGVEEQYF,TGTGCCAGCAGCAGCGGCGCGGGAGTAGAAGAGCAGTACTTC
TRBV7-2,NA,TRBJ2-5,TRBD1,CASSSGTGGETQYF,TGTGCCAGCAGTTCCGGGACAGGCGGGGAGACCCAGTACTTC
TRBV7-3,few,TRBJ2-7,TRBD2,CASSLGTSGGYEQYF,TGTGCCAGCAGCCTGGGGACTAGCGGGGGCTACGAGCAGTACTTC
TRBV5-1,few,TRBJ2-5,NA,CASSSGAGQETQYF,TGCGCCAGCAGCTCTGGGGCAGGGCAAGAGACCCAGTACTTC
TRBV6-6,few,TRBJ2-1,NA,CASSPSGDNEQFF,TGTGCCAGCAGTCCTTCGGGAGACAATGAGCAGTTCTTC